This is a list of T cell receptor beta chains from one sample in a study of cytomegalovirus exposure and HLA in healthy donors. Clones were read by immunoSEQ multiplex PCR, and TCRdb kept only the in-frame ones, dropping some. This sample's table reports more than 40,000 clones. The sequenced material came from PBMCs. These receptors were taken from a woman aged 40-49 years in good health and CMV-seronegative. The CDR3 runs from the conserved cysteine through the conserved F or W. The order of the fields is CDR3 length, V gene, J gene, D gene, CDR3 DNA, CDR3 protein. D genes are given only for firm matches.

>14|TRBV7-3|TRBJ1-1|TRBD1
TGTGCCAGCAGCACACAGGGGGTGAACACTGAAGCTTTCTTT
CASSTQGVNTEAFF
>16|TRBV6-6|TRBJ2-1|NA
TGTGCCAGCAGTTACGTTCGCTGGGGAGATTACAATGAGCAGTTCTTC
CASSYVRWGDYNEQFF
>13|TRBV5-6|TRBJ1-1|NA
TGTGCCAGCAGCTTAACAGTTAACACTGAAGCTTTCTTT
CASSLTVNTEAFF
>15|TRBV10-3|TRBJ1-1|NA
TGTGCCATCAGGAGGGAGGACACGAGCAACACTGAAGCTTTCTTT
CAIRREDTSNTEAFF
>13|TRBV7-7|TRBJ1-4|NA
TGTGCCAGCAGCTTGAACTTTCGTGAAAAACTGTTTTTT
CASSLNFREKLFF
>14|TRBV11-2|TRBJ2-7|NA
TGTGCCAGCAGCTCCAACTTTGAAAGTTACGAGCAGTACTTC
CASSSNFESYEQYF
>10|TRBV20-1|TRBJ2-7|NA
TGCAGTGCCCGAGGAGCTGAGCAGTACTTC
CSARGAEQYF
>15|TRBV29-1|TRBJ2-7|TRBD2
TGCAGCGTTGGGCAGGGAACTAGCGGTGTTTACGAGCAGTACTTC
CSVGQGTSGVYEQYF
>11|TRBV28|TRBJ1-1|NA
TGTGCCAGCAGTTTACACGAGGTGGCTTTCTTT
CASSLHEVAFF
>13|TRBV6-4|TRBJ1-1|NA
TGTGCCAGCAGTCGGCAGGAGAACACTGAAGCTTTCTTT
CASSRQENTEAFF
>15|TRBV6-5|TRBJ2-7|TRBD2
TGTGCCAGCAGTTACTTAGGAGCGGGAGGGAACGAGCAGTACTTC
CASSYLGAGGNEQYF
>13|TRBV29-1|TRBJ2-5|NA
TGCAGCGTCGGATGGGCAGGTGGGGAGACCCAGTACTTC
CSVGWAGGETQYF
>16|TRBV5-1|TRBJ2-1|TRBD2
TGCGCCAGCGGCCCCGGGACTAGCGGTGCCTACAATGAGCAGTTCTTC
CASGPGTSGAYNEQFF
>13|TRBV30|TRBJ1-2|NA
TGTGCCTGGAGTGTAAATCCAGGGGCGGGCTACACCTTC
CAWSVNPGAGYTF
>15|TRBV4-3|TRBJ1-5|TRBD1
TGCGCCAGCAGGGAGGACTGGGACAGCTATCAGCCCCAGCATTTT
CASREDWDSYQPQHF
>17|TRBV19|TRBJ2-6|NA
TGTGCCAGTAGGAATAGCGGTACTATCTCTGGGGCCAACGTCCTGACTTTC
CASRNSGTISGANVLTF
>16|TRBV28|TRBJ2-7|TRBD2
TGTGCCAGCAGTCCCGCCGGGGGACTAGCCAGGCACGAGCAGTACTTC
CASSPAGGLARHEQYF
>15|TRBV30|TRBJ2-7|TRBD2
TGTGCCTGGAGGGGGAGCGGGAGCGGCGCCTACGAGCAGTACTTC
CAWRGSGSGAYEQYF
>17|TRBV7-2|TRBJ2-4|TRBD2
TGTGCCAGCAGCCTCATGGGACTAGCGGGAGTTCAGAACATTCAGTACTTC
CASSLMGLAGVQNIQYF
>12|TRBV19|TRBJ1-5|NA
TGTGCCAGTAGTAGAGCGAATCAGCCCCAGCATTTT
CASSRANQPQHF
>15|TRBV27|TRBJ2-3|TRBD1
TGTGCCAGCAGTAAGGGACAGGCACGCACAGATACGCAGTATTTT
CASSKGQARTDTQYF
>15|TRBV5-1|TRBJ1-1|TRBD1
TGCGCCAGCAGCCGGGACAGATCGGGGAACACTGAAGCTTTCTTT
CASSRDRSGNTEAFF
>14|TRBV2|TRBJ1-2|NA
TGTGCCAGCAGTGAAGGGGGAGGATACTATGGCTACACCTTC
CASSEGGGYYGYTF
>16|TRBV14|TRBJ2-7|TRBD2
TGTGCCAGCAGCCGTCTCGGGACTAGCGGCTCCTACGAGCAGTACTTC
CASSRLGTSGSYEQYF
>14|TRBV6-6|TRBJ1-5|TRBD1
TGTGCCAGCAGTGGGGACAGGGGCAATCAGCCCCAGCATTTT
CASSGDRGNQPQHF